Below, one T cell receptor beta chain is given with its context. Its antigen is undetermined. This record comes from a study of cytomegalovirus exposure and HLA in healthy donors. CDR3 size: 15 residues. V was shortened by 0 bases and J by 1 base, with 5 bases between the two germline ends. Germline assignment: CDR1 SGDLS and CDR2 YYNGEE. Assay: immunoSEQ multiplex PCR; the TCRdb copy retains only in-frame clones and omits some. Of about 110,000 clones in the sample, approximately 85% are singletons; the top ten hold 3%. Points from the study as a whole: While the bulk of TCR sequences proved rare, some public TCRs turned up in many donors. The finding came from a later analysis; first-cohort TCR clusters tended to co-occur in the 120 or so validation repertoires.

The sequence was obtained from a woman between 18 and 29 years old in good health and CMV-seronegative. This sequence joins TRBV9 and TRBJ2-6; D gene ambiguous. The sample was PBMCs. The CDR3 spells CASSVGASGANVLTF. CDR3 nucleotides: TGTGCCAGCAGCGTAGGTGCGTCTGGGGCCAACGTCCTGACTTTC. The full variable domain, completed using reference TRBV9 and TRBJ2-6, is DSGVTQTPKHLITATGQRVTLRCSPRSGDLSVYWYQQSLDQGLQFLIQYYNGEERAKGNILERFSAQQFPDLHSELNLSSLELGDSALYFCASSVGASGANVLTFGAGSRLTVL.